Below are 27 T cell receptor beta chains sequenced from a single sample in a study of T-cell memory formation after mild COVID-19. Each CDR3 protein is one row after TCRdb ran MiXCR on the 5' RACE reads. The sample lists a few hundred thousand distinct CDR3 sequences; 15% were seen once. Material: PBMCs or a T cell subset sorted from them (not recorded which). These TCRs come from a man aged 18 to 30 who had mild COVID-19 (a few samples of this study predate the infection). Cell type and time point are not known.

This clonotype turned up a few times. J is TRBJ1-5 and V is TRBV28, with D unclear. Trimming left V 7 bases short and J 8 bases short, with 12 bases between. Germline V CDR1 and CDR2: MDHEN, SYDVKM. The CDR3 is 12 residues long. CDR3 sequence: CASTSVQKPQHF. CDR3 DNA: TGTGCCAGCACCTCGGTACAGAAGCCCCAGCATTTT. Together with reference TRBV28 and TRBJ1-5, the CDR3 gives the full variable domain: DVKVTQSSRYLVKRTGEKVFLECVQDMDHENMFWYRQDPGLGLRLIYFSYDVKMKEKGDIPEGYSVSREKKERFSLILESASTNQTSMYLCASTSVQKPQHFGDGTRLSIL.

This clonotype was counted ten times or more. V usage is TRBV4-3 and J usage is TRBJ2-2, with D maybe TRBD1 (6 bases). The germline V gene has CDR1 LGHNA and CDR2 YSLEER. V lost 3 bases and J 7 bases, leaving 9 bases between the germline ends. The CDR3 runs to 13 residues. DNA for the CDR3: TGCGCCAGCAGCCAGGGGGCGGGCGGGGAGCTGTTTTTT. It codes for CASSQGAGGELFF.

The V and J genes are TRBV9 and TRBJ1-2, with D maybe TRBD1 (6 bases). This CDR3 has 14 amino acids. V lost 0 bases and J 4 bases, leaving 10 bases between the germline ends. Germline CDR1 and CDR2: SGDLS and YYNGEE. The CDR3 reads CASSVGGRFYGYTF. CDR3 DNA: TGTGCCAGCAGCGTAGGGGGGCGCTTCTATGGCTACACCTTC.

The chain combines TRBV4-2 with TRBJ1-2; no reliable D call. The CDR3 is 11 amino acids. V was shortened by 4 bases and J by 7 bases, with 7 bases between the two germline ends. Germline V gives CDR1 LGHNA, CDR2 YNFKEQ. The CDR3: CASSLEAGYTF. DNA for the CDR3: TGTGCCAGCAGCCTAGAGGCTGGCTACACCTTC.

This clonotype was counted at least ten times. This chain connects TRBV5-1 to TRBJ2-2; D is uncertain. Germline assignment: CDR1 SGHRS and CDR2 YFSETQ. V shed 5 bases and J shed 5 bases, with 10 bases lying between them. CDR3 length equals 13 residues. The CDR3 reads CASRSLITGELFF. The CDR3 nucleotides are TGCGCCAGCAGGTCTCTCATAACCGGGGAGCTGTTTTTT. Using reference TRBV5-1 and TRBJ2-2 for the parts outside the CDR3, the full variable domain is KAGVTQTPRYLIKTRGQQVTLSCSPISGHRSVSWYQQTPGQGLQFLFEYFSETQRNKGNFPGRFSGRQFSNSRSEMNVSTLELGDSALYLCASRSLITGELFFGEGSRLTVL.

The V gene is TRBV4-1, the J gene TRBJ2-2; 10 bases fit TRBD2. This CDR3 is 17 amino acids long. The J segment lost 0 bases and the V segment lost 0 bases, leaving 1 base of the junction unmatched. CDR1 MGHRA and CDR2 YSYEKL come from the germline V gene. The CDR3 is CASSQEGLAPNTGELFF. The DNA for the CDR3 is TGCGCCAGCAGCCAAGAGGGACTAGCGCCGAACACCGGGGAGCTGTTTTTT.

CDR3 nucleotides: TGTGCCAGCCCGGGACCGGAAGGGTTGGGGGCCAACGTCCTGACTTTC. It encodes CASPGPEGLGANVLTF. The V call is TRBV6-1, the J call TRBJ2-6; D may correspond to TRBD1 or TRBD2 (5 bases each). The CDR3 spans 16 residues. The V gene lost 8 bases and the J gene lost 4 bases, with 18 bases spanning the gap. Germline V gene lookup returns CDR1 MNHNS and CDR2 SASEGT.

In nucleotides, the CDR3 is TGTGCCATCAGGACTGGACAGGGAGGTGGCTACGAGCAGTACTTC. Amino acids: CAIRTGQGGGYEQYF. The chain recombines TRBV10-3 with TRBJ2-7, with 8 bases fitting TRBD1. J lost 3 bases, V lost 6 bases, and 10 bases had no gene match. The germline V gene encodes CDR1 ENHRY and CDR2 SYGVKD. The CDR3 is 15 residues long.

This clonotype was seen only a few times. V and J are TRBV14 and TRBJ2-5, with 10 bases aligning to TRBD2. Germline V gene data show CDR1 as SGHDN and CDR2 as FVKESK. The trim removed 4 bases at V and 2 bases at J, leaving 7 bases unmatched. The CDR3 has 16 residues. As DNA, the CDR3 is TGTGCCAGCAGCCGAAGCGGGGGGGCGACTCAAGAGACCCAGTACTTC. Translation gives CASSRSGGATQETQYF.

CDR3 DNA: TGTGCCAGCAGTTCGGGACTAGCGGTTGATGAGCAGTTCTTC. This gives the protein CASSSGLAVDEQFF. The chain is built from TRBV5-5 and TRBJ2-1, with 11 bases identical to TRBD2. Per germline, CDR1 SGHKS and CDR2 YYEKEE (reference sequence). The CDR3 sequence is 14 residues long. After removal of 5 bases from V and 8 bases from J, the junction contained 6 bases not matched to a gene. Full variable domain (missing parts from reference TRBV5-5 and TRBJ2-1): DAGVTQSPTHLIKTRGQQVTLRCSPISGHKSVSWYQQVLGQGPQFIFQYYEKEERGRGNFPDRFSARQFPNYSSELNVNALLLGDSALYLCASSSGLAVDEQFFGPGTRLTVL.

The chain is built from TRBV20-1 and TRBJ2-3; the D gene is possibly TRBD2 (6 bases). This CDR3 has 14 residues. Germline V CDR1 and CDR2: DFQATT, SNEGSKA (reference sequence). V was cut by 5 bases and J by 2 bases, with 14 bases left in between. CDR3 loop: CSAPPAGYTDTQYF. The CDR3 DNA sequence: TGCAGTGCTCCGCCAGCGGGCTACACAGATACGCAGTATTTT.

The chain uses TRBV20-1 and TRBJ2-5, with D unclear. Trimming removed 0 bases from V and 2 bases from J, with 16 bases in between. The CDR3 runs to 16 residues. CDR1 and CDR2 (germline): DFQATT, SNEGSKA (reference sequence). The CDR3 protein is CSARDLPGRFQETQYF. The CDR3 region has the DNA TGCAGTGCTAGAGATCTGCCCGGCAGGTTTCAAGAGACCCAGTACTTC.

This clonotype turned up a few times. V usage is TRBV19 and J usage is TRBJ2-1, with no clear D. The CDR3 length is 13 residues. The V end was cut by 3 bases, the J end by 9 bases, with 12 bases between. Germline V gene sequence: CDR1 LNHDA, CDR2 SQIVND (reference sequence). The CDR3 loop is CASSIGSGSEQFF. Written as DNA, the CDR3 is TGTGCCAGTAGTATCGGATCAGGCAGTGAGCAGTTCTTC.

This clonotype was detected ten times or more. V and J are TRBV4-3 and TRBJ2-7; 7 bases agree with TRBD1. Unmatched junction bases numbered 8, after V lost 0 bases and J lost 9 bases. The CDR3 extends over 14 amino acids. Germline CDR1 LGHNA, CDR2 YSLEER. CDR3 DNA sequence: TGCGCCAGCAGCCAAGACCGACAGGGAATGGTGCAGTACTTC. This gives the protein CASSQDRQGMVQYF.

V gene TRBV12-3 or TRBV12-4 combines with J gene TRBJ1-2; D not certain. V was trimmed by 1 base and J by 5 bases, leaving 8 bases between them. The CDR3 runs to 13 residues. The CDR3 DNA follows: TGTGCCAGCAGTTTAGTCAAGAGATATGGCTACACCTTC. It encodes CASSLVKRYGYTF.

The chain couples TRBV4-2 to TRBJ1-2; D not resolved. CDR1 and CDR2 (germline): LGHNA, YNFKEQ. The CDR3 has 14 residues. Trimming took off 1 base at V and 8 bases at J, with 14 bases between the two ends. The chain's CDR3 is CASSQVGSGEGYTF. As DNA, the CDR3 is TGTGCCAGCAGCCAAGTGGGGAGTGGGGAAGGCTACACCTTC.

This clonotype appeared a few times. The rearrangement uses TRBV12-3 or TRBV12-4 and TRBJ1-2; D perhaps matches TRBD1 (5 bases). CDR3 length: 14 residues. Deletions cut 3 bases from V and 4 bases from J, with 12 bases between. The DNA of the CDR3 is TGTGCCAGCAGTTTCCGCGACAGCCTCTATGGCTACACCTTC. Residues: CASSFRDSLYGYTF.

This clonotype was seen a handful of times. The genes are TRBV19 and TRBJ2-1, with 7 bases fitting TRBD1. Unmatched junction bases numbered 8, after V lost 4 bases and J lost 2 bases. The CDR3 sequence is 16 residues long. The germline CDR1 and CDR2 sequences are LNHDA and SQIVND (reference sequence). This CDR3 is CASSNYRGSTYNEQFF. The CDR3 bases are TGTGCCAGTAGTAACTACAGGGGCAGTACCTACAATGAGCAGTTCTTC.

The genes are TRBV29-1 and TRBJ2-1, with D possibly TRBD2 on 6 matching bases. The CDR3 totals 15 residues. CDR1 is SQVTM, CDR2 ANQGSEA, per germline. The V gene lost 2 bases and the J gene lost 0 bases, with 11 bases spanning the gap. This chain's CDR3 is CSVEPGGSSYNEQFF. Here the CDR3 DNA reads TGCAGCGTTGAACCCGGAGGGAGCTCCTACAATGAGCAGTTCTTC.

This clonotype was observed many times. The chain couples TRBV7-3 to TRBJ1-2, with unresolved D. Germline CDR1 and CDR2: SGHTA and FQGTGA. The length of the CDR3 is 13 residues. V dropped 3 bases and J dropped 7 bases, with 12 bases sitting between them. The CDR3 spells CASSFSRESGYTF. The CDR3 DNA sequence: TGTGCCAGCAGCTTTTCGCGAGAGAGTGGCTACACCTTC.

In this sample, this clonotype turned up a few times. The chain employs TRBV3-1 and TRBJ2-2; 7 bases map to TRBD1. Germline values: CDR1 LGHDT, CDR2 YNNKEL (reference sequence). With V trimmed by 1 base and J by 6 bases, 2 bases remained unmatched. This CDR3 comprises 14 residues. Here the CDR3 reads CASSQVTGSGELFF. CDR3 DNA: TGTGCCAGCAGCCAAGTGACAGGGTCCGGGGAGCTGTTTTTT.

The CDR3 sequence: CASSELGQGSTDTQYF. CDR3 DNA: TGTGCCAGCAGTGAATTGGGGCAGGGAAGCACAGATACGCAGTATTTT. The V and J genes are TRBV7-2 and TRBJ2-3, with a possible D match to TRBD1 (5 bases). Per the germline V gene, CDR1 is SGHTA and CDR2 is FQGNSA. V was trimmed by 6 bases and J by 0 bases, leaving 16 bases between them. The CDR3 runs to 16 residues.

V gene TRBV20-1 combines with J gene TRBJ2-3; D may be TRBD1 or TRBD2 (5 bases each). Germline CDR1 is DFQATT and CDR2 is SNEGSKA (reference sequence). The ends were cut back, 3 bases at V and 4 bases at J, with 14 bases in the middle. CDR3 length: 14 amino acids. The CDR3 coding sequence is TGCAGTGCTAGGTGGGGGTCTTTCGCAGATACGCAGTATTTT. Amino acid sequence: CSARWGSFADTQYF.

V and J are TRBV7-2 and TRBJ1-5; D is possibly TRBD1 (5 bases). The V gene's germline CDR1 is SGHTA and CDR2 FQGNSA. Between the trimmed V and J ends, which lost 5 bases and 8 bases, there was a span of 13 bases. CDR3 size: 13 residues. CDR3 sequence reads: CASSPGSREPQHF. DNA for the CDR3: TGTGCCAGCAGCCCAGGGTCGAGGGAGCCCCAGCATTTT.

The chain is built from TRBV4-2 and TRBJ2-3, with D perhaps matching TRBD2 (6 bases). V was cut by 2 bases and J by 2 bases, with 20 bases left in between. This CDR3 comprises 18 residues. Per germline, CDR1 LGHNA and CDR2 YNFKEQ. CDR3 sequence (DNA): TGTGCCAGCAGCCAAACGGACTGGCGGGGACTCCTCACAGATACGCAGTATTTT. Amino acids: CASSQTDWRGLLTDTQYF.

The sample holds a few counts of this clonotype. The chain recombines TRBV14 with TRBJ2-1; 8 bases map to TRBD1. The V segment lost 0 bases and the J segment 3 bases; nucleotides outside the gene matches: 16. There are 20 residues in the CDR3. The germline V gene has CDR1 SGHDN and CDR2 FVKESK. The CDR3 loop reads CASSQDGRDRGDFGYNEQFF. The CDR3 DNA reads TGTGCCAGCAGCCAAGACGGTCGAGACAGGGGTGATTTTGGCTACAATGAGCAGTTCTTC.

Ten or more counts support this clonotype. The chain employs TRBV27 and TRBJ2-5; 8 bases map to TRBD2. After removal of 2 bases from V and 5 bases from J, the junction contained 7 bases not matched to a gene. The germline gives CDR1 MNHEY, CDR2 SMNVEV (reference sequence). The CDR3 is made up of 15 amino acids. CDR3: CASSLGRGGLETQYF. DNA of the CDR3: TGTGCCAGCAGTTTAGGACGGGGGGGCCTCGAGACCCAGTACTTC.